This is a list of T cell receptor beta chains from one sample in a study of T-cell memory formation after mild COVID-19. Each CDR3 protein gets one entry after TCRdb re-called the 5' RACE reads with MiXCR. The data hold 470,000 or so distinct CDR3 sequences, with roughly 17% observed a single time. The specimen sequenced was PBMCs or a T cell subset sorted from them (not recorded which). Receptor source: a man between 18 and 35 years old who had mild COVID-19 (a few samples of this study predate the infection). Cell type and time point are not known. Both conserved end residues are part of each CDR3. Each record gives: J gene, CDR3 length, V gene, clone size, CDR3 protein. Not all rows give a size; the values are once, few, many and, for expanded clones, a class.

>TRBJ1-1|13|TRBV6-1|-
CASSQYGDTEAFF
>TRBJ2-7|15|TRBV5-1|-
CASSLNTASLHEQYF
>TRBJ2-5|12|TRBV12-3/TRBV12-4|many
CASSFRKETQYF
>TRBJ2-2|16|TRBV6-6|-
CASSYGAGEGTGELFF
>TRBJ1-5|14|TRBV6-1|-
CASSEASGNQPQHF
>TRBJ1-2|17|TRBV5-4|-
CASSLSGLGPPNYGYTF
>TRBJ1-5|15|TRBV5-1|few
CASSSPGGGNQPQHF
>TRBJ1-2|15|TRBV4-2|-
CASSQIGPTNYGYTF
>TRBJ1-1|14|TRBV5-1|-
CASSFGIMNTEAFF
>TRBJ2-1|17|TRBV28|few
CASSRKMLGQGGNEQFF
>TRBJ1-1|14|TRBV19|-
CASSIGASNTEAFF
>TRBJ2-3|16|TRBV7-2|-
CASSLMGAGHTDTQYF
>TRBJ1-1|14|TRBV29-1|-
CSVEVWGQVTEAFF
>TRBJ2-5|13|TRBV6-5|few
CASRGRDQETQYF
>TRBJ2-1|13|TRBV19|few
CASLGRVSNEQFF
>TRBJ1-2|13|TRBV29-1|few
CSVVQGAFYGYTF
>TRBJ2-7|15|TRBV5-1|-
CASKLQTGASYEQYF
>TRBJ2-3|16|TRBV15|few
CATSRGAGGFTDTQYF
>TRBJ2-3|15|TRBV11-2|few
CASSVGLAGRDTQYF
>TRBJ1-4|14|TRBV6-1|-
CASGLGQINEKLFF
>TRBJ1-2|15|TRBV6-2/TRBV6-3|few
CASSFADSGYYGYTF
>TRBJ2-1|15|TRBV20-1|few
CSASRAAGGKNEQFF
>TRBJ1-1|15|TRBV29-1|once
CSGRGGWGMNTEAFF
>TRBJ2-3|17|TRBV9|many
CASSVSGGLTSRDTQYF
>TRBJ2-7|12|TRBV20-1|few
CSARWVLGEQYF
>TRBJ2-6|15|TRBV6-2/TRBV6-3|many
CASSFRGSGANVLTF